Reported below is one TCR beta chain. It was with random hexamers that about 0.45 to 1 ug RNA was reverse transcribed. MiXCR, run by TCRdb on the immunoSEQ multiplex PCR reads, gives a single entry per CDR3 protein. The sample yields about 250,000 distinct CDR3 sequences, just under 95% seen once. This sample stems from a study of CD8 T cells in Susac syndrome. This receptor was identified in a human donor with multiple sclerosis. The source material was CD4+ T cells from PBMCs.

Here the CDR3 DNA reads TGTGCCAGCAGTAGGGGAGATACGCAGTATTTT. This gives the protein CASSRGDTQYF. This rearrangement joins TRBV6-5 to TRBJ2-3; D perhaps matches TRBD1 (5 bases). The germline V gene has CDR1 MNHEY and CDR2 SVGAGI. The length of the CDR3 is 11 residues. Trimming took 5 bases from V and 5 from J, leaving 5 bases between them.